Listed here are 4 T cell receptor beta chains from one sample, sequenced in a study of blood T cell repertoires in COVID-19 (dated by TCRdb to 2020 to 2022). To prepare the library, the immunoSEQ multiplex PCR assay was applied. This immuneACCESS table, as held by TCRdb, lists in-frame sequences with V and J called but not all clones. Of the missing ones, under half trace to an unresolved V gene in checked studies; the others have no known cause. This sample comprises about 160,000 clones, approximately 86% of them detected only once. 6.5% to 9% of the sample belongs to the ten largest clones. Sample: peripheral blood. These receptors were collected from a woman between 40 and 55 years old with COVID-19, enrolled during active disease.

The chain combines TRBV6-1 with TRBJ2-2; 8 bases align to TRBD2. The V and J ends lost 4 bases and 5 bases, in that order; junction bases with no gene match: 9. The germline V gene encodes CDR1 MNHNS and CDR2 SASEGT. The CDR3 totals 16 residues. The CDR3 DNA is TGTGCCAGCAGTGCGGCGGGGGGTCACCCGACCGGGGAGCTGTTTTTT. Translated: CASSAAGGHPTGELFF.

This clone was detected once. The rearrangement links TRBV19 to TRBJ2-6; D unclear. The CDR3 extends over 14 amino acids. Germline V gene data show CDR1 as LNHDA and CDR2 as SQIVND (reference sequence). The V end lost 3 bases, the J end lost 0 bases, and 3 bases lay between the germline ends. The CDR3 DNA follows: TGTGCCAGTAGTATGGCCTCTGGGGCCAACGTCCTGACTTTC. Protein sequence: CASSMASGANVLTF.

This clone was counted only a few times. CDR3 residues: CASTRLDEGAKQPQHF. For the CDR3, the DNA is TGTGCCAGTACAAGGCTTGATGAGGGGGCGAAACAGCCCCAGCATTTT. The chain couples TRBV19 to TRBJ1-5; 7 nucleotides match TRBD1. The CDR3 totals 16 residues. Germline loops: CDR1 LNHDA, CDR2 SQIVND (reference sequence). V lost 7 bases to trimming and J lost 7 bases; unmatched junction nucleotides: 16.

The gene calls are TRBV11-2 and TRBJ2-2; no firm D call. The germline V gene encodes CDR1 SGHAT and CDR2 FQNNGV. The CDR3 consists of 16 residues. The V end was cut by 0 bases, the J end by 5 bases, with 13 bases between. This CDR3 is CASSLDPWARTGELFF. DNA of the CDR3: TGTGCCAGCAGCTTAGATCCTTGGGCTCGGACCGGGGAGCTGTTTTTT.